This T cell receptor (beta chain) was sequenced during a study of blood T cell repertoires in COVID-19. Study context: There were acute and convalescent COVID-19 samples, and they came from the United States, Italy and Spain. PBMCs, B-cell-depleted T cells, or T cells were the source of the cDNA or gDNA that made up the material.

Original handling: Amplified reference gene primers provided the basis for estimating nucleated cell counts. Sequencing was performed with immunoSEQ multiplex PCR; in TCRdb, only in-frame clones are kept and a portion is missing. Clone size and V and J calls were adopted from that table, with D and trimming inferred from the DNA. The sample lists approximately 250,000 clones, 84% occurring once. V lost 8 bases and J lost 6; bases outside the gene matches: 4. This CDR3 spans 11 amino acids. Looked up from germline, CDR1 is SNHLY and CDR2 is FYNNEI. The material sequenced was peripheral blood. The rearrangement uses TRBV2 and TRBJ2-7; TRBD1 matches at 7 bases. The sequence came from a human donor in a cohort sampled during active COVID-19. Here the CDR3 DNA reads TGTGCCAGCCGAGGGGGCATCGAGCAGTACTTC. Encoded protein: CASRGGIEQYF. Variable domain in full (rest from reference TRBV2 and TRBJ2-7): EPEVTQTPSHQVTQMGQEVILRCVPISNHLYFYWYRQILGQKVEFLVSFYNNEISEKSEIFDDQFSVERPDGSNFTLKIRSTKLEDSAMYFCASRGGIEQYFGPGTRLTVT.